A single sample gave rise to the 4 T cell receptor beta chains below, sequenced in a study of CXCR3-negative and CXCR3-positive naive CD8 T cells. All TRB cDNA libraries came from 5' RACE performed with UMI labels. TCRdb reanalyzed the 5' RACE reads, giving one entry per CDR3 protein sequence and no DNA. This table lists about 40,000 distinct CDR3 sequences. The sequenced sample was memory CD8+ T cells from blood. These receptors were obtained from a human donor in good health. Some clones in this sample may be carry-over from other donors' samples.

The J gene is TRBJ2-1, the V gene TRBV6-4; TCRdb's D call, TRBD2, is unchecked because there is no DNA. From germline, CDR1 is MRHNA and CDR2 SNTAGT. This CDR3 comprises 15 residues. CDR3 sequence reads: CASSDGAGAYNEQFF.

This chain links TRBV19 with TRBJ2-1; the D call of TRBD1 rests on TCRdb alone, since no DNA is present to check it. The length of the CDR3 is 13 residues. CDR1 and CDR2 from the germline V gene are LNHDA and SQIVND (reference sequence). The CDR3 region is CASSIGSTGEQFF.

This chain joins TRBV14 and TRBJ2-7; TCRdb names TRBD2, which stays unverified in the absence of DNA. Germline V CDR1 and CDR2: SGHDN, FVKESK. The CDR3 is 13 amino acids. CDR3 amino acids: CASSDGPLDEQYF. Using reference TRBV14 and TRBJ2-7 for the parts outside the CDR3, the full variable domain is EAGVTQFPSHSVIEKGQTVTLRCDPISGHDNLYWYRRVMGKEIKFLLHFVKESKQDESGMPNNRFLAERTGGTYSTLKVQPAELEDSGVYFCASSDGPLDEQYFGPGTRLTVT.

The chain combines TRBV5-1 with TRBJ2-5; there is no DNA to check the TCRdb D call of TRBD1. CDR1 is SGHRS and CDR2 is YFSETQ in the germline V gene. The CDR3 is 21 residues long. CDR3 residues: CASSAKRGPVLEIGGEETQYF.